The entry below describes one T cell receptor (beta chain). Antigen specificity is unknown. This specimen belongs to a study of STAT5B mutations in CD4+ large granular lymphocyte leukemia. Findings of the study overall: Approximately 25% of private leukemic clonotypes occurred rarely in other patients' non-leukemic repertoires.

Controls came from buffy coats of healthy blood donors. This was a survey-level run. Under the authors' procedure: Lowest detectable productive clonotype frequency was 2.59 x 10-5. The method was immunoSEQ multiplex PCR; TCRdb's version includes in-frame clones alone and lacks a portion of them. The V and J calls and clone size are taken from that table; D and trimming were inferred from the DNA. This sample has over 25,000 clones, with 80% to 85% found just once. Trimming removed 4 bases from V and 7 bases from J; junction bases left unmatched: 7. This CDR3 is built from 15 residues. CDR1 SGHRS and CDR2 YFSETQ come from the germline V gene.

V gene TRBV5-1 combines with J gene TRBJ2-1, with 11 bases identical to TRBD1. The clonotype originates from a human donor in good health. The sequencing sample was made of CD4+ T cells from blood buffy coats. CDR3 sequence: CASSERGQGVNEQFF. CDR3 nucleotides: TGCGCCAGCAGCGAGCGGGGACAGGGGGTGAATGAGCAGTTCTTC.